The clone carrying this TCR beta chain was detected many times. What it binds is not known. This entry comes from a study of spatial heterogeneity in lung cancer. Background on the study: From matched bulk RNA-seq came a T cell module score, which showed a strong correlation with TCR transcript counts in tumor regions. Raw sequencing reads included, on average, more than ten appearances of each unique TCR and UMI combination.

Noted time point: sample taken at primary tumor resection. TCRdb used MiXCR to reprocess the 5' RACE reads, holding one entry per CDR3 protein. Of under 8,500 distinct CDR3 sequences in the sample, roughly 9.6% were seen once. Trimming removed 6 bases from V and 5 bases from J, with 13 bases in between. The CDR3 runs 13 residues. Germline CDR1 DFQATT, CDR2 SNEGSKA (reference sequence). Study conclusions and caveats: Intratumoral expanded alpha and beta TCR counts were found to track tumor mutation counts.

This TCR was recovered from a male donor with early-stage non-small cell lung cancer. This material consisted of lung tumor tissue, taken at surgery. The chain employs TRBV20-1 and TRBJ1-4; a possible D gene is TRBD1 (5 bases). Written as DNA, the CDR3 is TGCAGTGCCAGGGTTATAGGGAATGAAAAACTGTTTTTT. This sequence encodes CSARVIGNEKLFF.